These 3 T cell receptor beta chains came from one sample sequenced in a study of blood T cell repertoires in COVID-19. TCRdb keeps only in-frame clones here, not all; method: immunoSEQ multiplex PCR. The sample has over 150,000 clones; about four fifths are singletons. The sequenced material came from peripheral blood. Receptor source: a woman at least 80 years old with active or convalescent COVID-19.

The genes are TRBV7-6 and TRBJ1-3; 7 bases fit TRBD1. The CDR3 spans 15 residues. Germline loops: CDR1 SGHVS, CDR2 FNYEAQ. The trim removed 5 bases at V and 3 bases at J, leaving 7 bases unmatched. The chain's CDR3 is CASSPGGGFGNTIYF. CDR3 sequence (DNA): TGTGCCAGCAGCCCCGGAGGGGGCTTTGGAAACACCATATATTTT.

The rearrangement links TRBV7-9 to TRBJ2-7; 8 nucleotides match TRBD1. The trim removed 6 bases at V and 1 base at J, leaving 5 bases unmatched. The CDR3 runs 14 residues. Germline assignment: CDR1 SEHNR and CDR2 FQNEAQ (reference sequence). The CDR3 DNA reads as TGTGCCAGCAGTATCGGACAGGGTTCCTACGAGCAGTACTTC. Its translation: CASSIGQGSYEQYF.

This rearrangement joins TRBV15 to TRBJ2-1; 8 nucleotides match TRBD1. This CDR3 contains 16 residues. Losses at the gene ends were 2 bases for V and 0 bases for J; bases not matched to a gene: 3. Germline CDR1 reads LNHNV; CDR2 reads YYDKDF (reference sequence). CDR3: CATSRPDRGSYNEQFF. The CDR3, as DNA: TGTGCCACCAGCAGACCCGACAGGGGCTCCTACAATGAGCAGTTCTTC.